These 25 T cell receptor beta chains share one sample of origin, sequenced in a study of blood T cell repertoires in COVID-19. Profiled with immunoSEQ multiplex PCR; TCRdb holds only in-frame clones, not every one. Of tens of thousands of clones in the sample, 81% were seen once. Sequencing used peripheral blood. These receptors all stem from a woman in her fifties or sixties with acute or convalescent COVID-19.

This clone is large within its sample. V and J are TRBV3-1 (or the pseudogene TRBV3-2) and TRBJ1-3; D gene uncertain. Germline V lookup: CDR1 LGHDT, CDR2 YNNKEL (reference sequence). The CDR3 is 15 residues long. V lost 1 base and J 4 bases, leaving 11 bases between the germline ends. The CDR3: CASSQGFGEGNTIYF. The CDR3 nucleotides read TGTGCCAGCAGCCAAGGGTTCGGGGAGGGAAACACCATATATTTT.

The rearrangement joins TRBV7-9 to TRBJ1-1; 7 positions agree with TRBD1. Trimming removed 0 bases from V and 0 bases from J; junction bases left unmatched: 7. Germline CDR1 is SEHNR and CDR2 is FQNEAQ (reference sequence). This CDR3 is built from 17 residues. CDR3 loop: CASSLASGGGMNTEAFF. Written as DNA, the CDR3 is TGTGCCAGCAGCTTAGCCTCAGGAGGGGGCATGAACACTGAAGCTTTCTTT.

The chain links TRBV9 to TRBJ1-2; 7 bases align to TRBD1. Trimming at V came to 3 bases and at J to 3 bases, leaving 2 bases not matched to a gene. Germline-derived CDR1 and CDR2 are SGDLS and YYNGEE. This CDR3 is 13 amino acids long. CDR3 DNA sequence: TGTGCCAGCAGCGCCACAGGGGACTATGGCTACACCTTC. Translating gives CASSATGDYGYTF.

The chain combines TRBV4-2 with TRBJ2-7; TRBD2 matches at 11 bases. This CDR3 has 14 residues. V gave up 7 bases and J gave up 5 bases; unmatched junction bases: 7. Germline loops: CDR1 LGHNA, CDR2 YNFKEQ. In DNA form, the CDR3 reads TGTGCCAGCACCCAGGGACTAGCGGAGAACGAGCAGTACTTC. This sequence encodes CASTQGLAENEQYF.

This rearrangement joins TRBV7-3 to TRBJ1-5, with D uncertain. V was cut by 0 bases and J by 7 bases, with 13 bases left in between. The CDR3 runs to 15 residues. CDR1 and CDR2 (germline): SGHTA, FQGTGA. CDR3 sequence reads: CASSLTAGAGQPQHF. The CDR3 DNA reads as TGTGCCAGCAGCTTAACAGCGGGTGCTGGCCAGCCCCAGCATTTT.

The chain uses TRBV7-2 and TRBJ1-1, with D perhaps TRBD1 (5 bases). The CDR3 is made up of 13 amino acids. CDR1 and CDR2 (germline): SGHTA, FQGNSA. Trimming shortened V by 6 bases and J by 1 base, and 9 bases separated the two germline ends. In DNA, the CDR3 is TGTGCCAGCAGATTCGGACAGAACACTGAAGCTTTCTTT. Translated: CASRFGQNTEAFF.

The chain joins TRBV29-1 to TRBJ2-1; 8 positions agree with TRBD2. Trimming at V came to 3 bases and at J to 6 bases, leaving 13 bases not matched to a gene. Germline CDR1 SQVTM, CDR2 ANQGSEA. This CDR3 has 16 amino acids. The CDR3 DNA follows: TGCAGCGTTGATTCTCGGGAGGGCCTAATAGCCAATGAGCAGTTCTTC. Amino acid sequence: CSVDSREGLIANEQFF.

The rearrangement links TRBV28 to TRBJ1-1; D gene uncertain. With 6 bases removed from V and 5 bases from J, the gap between germline ends came to 19 bases. The CDR3 extends over 15 amino acids. Per germline, CDR1 MDHEN and CDR2 SYDVKM. The DNA for the CDR3 is TGTGCCAGCAGGCCCGGCAGGCTTCCGAAGACTGAAGCTTTCTTT. Translating it yields CASRPGRLPKTEAFF.

This clone was counted only a few times. The genes are TRBV5-1 and TRBJ2-7; no reliable D call. Germline V gene data show CDR1 as SGHRS and CDR2 as YFSETQ. The CDR3 extends over 13 amino acids. Trimming pared 6 bases from V and 5 bases from J, leaving 15 bases between. The CDR3 sequence: CASTLRYPDEQYF. CDR3 nucleotides: TGCGCCAGCACTCTCAGGTATCCTGACGAGCAGTACTTC.

This chain connects TRBV6-1 to TRBJ1-1; D not resolved. This CDR3 contains 12 residues. Per germline, CDR1 MNHNS and CDR2 SASEGT. Trimming shortened V by 6 bases and J by 8 bases, and 13 bases separated the two germline ends. DNA for the CDR3: TGTGCCAGCAGAACCTCGTCGAGCGAAGCTTTCTTT. Encoded protein: CASRTSSSEAFF.

The chain uses TRBV6-5 and TRBJ2-5; D call uncertain. Trimming pared 7 bases from V and 3 bases from J, leaving 3 bases between. The CDR3 runs to 10 residues. The germline CDR1 and CDR2 sequences are MNHEY and SVGAGI. The CDR3 DNA is TGTGCCAGCACCGAAGAGACCCAGTACTTC. Its translation is CASTEETQYF.

This sequence joins TRBV3-1 (or the pseudogene TRBV3-2) and TRBJ2-7, with D uncertain. Germline assignment: CDR1 LGHDT and CDR2 YNNKEL (reference sequence). Trimming pared 4 bases from V and 0 bases from J, leaving 10 bases between. The CDR3 is 14 amino acids. CDR3 sequence reads: CASSPSSGSYEQYF. In nucleotides, the CDR3 is TGTGCCAGCAGCCCGAGCTCCGGCTCCTACGAGCAGTACTTC.

The rearrangement links TRBV5-6 to TRBJ1-1; D gene unclear. Trimming took 2 bases from V and 5 from J, leaving 4 bases between them. The CDR3 extends over 11 amino acids. CDR1 is SGHDT, CDR2 YYEEEE, per germline. Written as DNA, the CDR3 is TGTGCCAGCAGCTTCCGTACTGAAGCTTTCTTT. It yields the protein CASSFRTEAFF.

This rearrangement joins TRBV27 to TRBJ2-3, with 12 bases that match TRBD1. Unmatched junction bases numbered 5, after V lost 1 base and J lost 3 bases. The CDR3 covers 17 residues. Germline CDR1 is MNHEY and CDR2 is SMNVEV (reference sequence). The CDR3 bases are TGTGCCAGCAGTTTATTGGGGACAGGGGGCGTAACAGATACGCAGTATTTT. As protein: CASSLLGTGGVTDTQYF.

V and J are TRBV24-1 and TRBJ1-5, with 10 bases fitting TRBD1. Germline V gives CDR1 KGHDR, CDR2 SFDVKD. CDR3 length: 16 residues. V was pared by 3 bases and J by 3 bases, with 4 bases of the junction left unmatched. CDR3 sequence (DNA): TGTGCCACCAGTGATCGGACAGGGGGGTACAATCAGCCCCAGCATTTT. Its translation: CATSDRTGGYNQPQHF.

The chain carries TRBV11-2 and TRBJ1-1, with D possibly TRBD1 on 5 matching bases. This CDR3 is 14 amino acids long. Deletions cut 1 base from V and 0 bases from J, with 6 bases between. The germline V gene has CDR1 SGHAT and CDR2 FQNNGV. The CDR3 protein is CASSLGQLNTEAFF. The CDR3, as DNA: TGTGCCAGCAGCTTAGGACAGCTGAACACTGAAGCTTTCTTT.

As regards this clone: Compared with germline, one end of the junction differs, possibly owing to a read error. The rearrangement links TRBV7-7 to TRBJ2-1, with D possibly matching TRBD2 (7 bases). This CDR3 contains 16 residues. The germline gives CDR1 SSHAT, CDR2 FNYEAQ (reference sequence). CDR3 sequence (DNA): TGTGCTAGCAGCTCAAGGGGGGGCGGAAACTACAATGAGCAGTTCTTC. As protein: CASSSRGGGNYNEQFF.

V and J are TRBV6-5 and TRBJ1-5; possible D gene TRBD1, 5 bases. Germline values: CDR1 MNHEY, CDR2 SVGAGI. This CDR3 region has 14 residues. V was pared by 2 bases and J by 3 bases, with 8 bases between. CDR3 residues: CASSYKQANQPQHF. In DNA, the CDR3 is TGTGCCAGCAGTTACAAACAGGCCAATCAGCCCCAGCATTTT.

This chain connects TRBV5-1 to TRBJ2-7, with 8 bases that match TRBD2. CDR3 size: 14 residues. V was pared by 3 bases and J by 0 bases, with 2 bases of the junction left unmatched. Germline CDR1 SGHRS, CDR2 YFSETQ. The CDR3 nucleotides are TGCGCCAGCAGCTACACTAGCGGCTCCTACGAGCAGTACTTC. It encodes CASSYTSGSYEQYF. The entire variable domain, with the rest obtained from reference TRBV5-1 and TRBJ2-7, is as follows: KAGVTQTPRYLIKTRGQQVTLSCSPISGHRSVSWYQQTPGQGLQFLFEYFSETQRNKGNFPGRFSGRQFSNSRSEMNVSTLELGDSALYLCASSYTSGSYEQYFGPGTRLTVT.

The chain combines TRBV5-8 with TRBJ2-1; 9 bases fit TRBD1. Losses at the gene ends were 6 bases for V and 3 bases for J; bases not matched to a gene: 10. Per the germline V gene, CDR1 is SGHTS and CDR2 is YDEGEE. The CDR3 consists of 16 residues. The CDR3 region is CASTYRGQNYYNEQFF. The CDR3 DNA reads TGTGCCAGCACGTACAGGGGGCAGAACTACTACAATGAGCAGTTCTTC.

The rearrangement uses TRBV19 and TRBJ1-4; a possible D gene is TRBD1 (6 bases). Looked up from germline, CDR1 is LNHDA and CDR2 is SQIVND (reference sequence). The CDR3 has 15 residues. V lost 3 bases and J 3 bases, leaving 11 bases between the germline ends. This CDR3 is CASSIGTSPNEKLFF. The CDR3 nucleotides are TGTGCCAGTAGTATTGGGACATCCCCTAATGAAAAACTGTTTTTT. Full variable domain (outside the CDR3, taken from reference TRBV19 and TRBJ1-4): DGGITQSPKYLFRKEGQNVTLSCEQNLNHDAMYWYRQDPGQGLRLIYYSQIVNDFQKGDIAEGYSVSREKKESFPLTVTSAQKNPTAFYLCASSIGTSPNEKLFFGSGTQLSVL.

The rearrangement uses TRBV7-9 and TRBJ2-2; 7 nucleotides align to TRBD2. The length of the CDR3 is 14 residues. The V and J ends lost 0 bases and 6 bases, in that order; junction bases with no gene match: 1. Germline-derived CDR1 and CDR2 are SEHNR and FQNEAQ (reference sequence). The CDR3 nucleotides read TGTGCCAGCAGCTTAGCGGGAGGGCCCGGGGAGCTGTTTTTT. Its translation is CASSLAGGPGELFF. The whole variable domain, remainder taken from reference TRBV7-9 and TRBJ2-2, is DTGVSQNPRHKITKRGQNVTFRCDPISEHNRLYWYRQTLGQGPEFLTYFQNEAQLEKSRLLSDRFSAERPKGSFSTLEIQRTEQGDSAMYLCASSLAGGPGELFFGEGSRLTVL.

The chain carries TRBV30 and TRBJ1-6; D might be TRBD1 (5 bases). Germline assignment: CDR1 GTSNPN and CDR2 SVGIG (reference sequence). Trimming took off 2 bases at V and 10 bases at J, with 12 bases between the two ends. The CDR3 covers 13 residues. The CDR3: CAWSKGFNSPLHF. CDR3 sequence (DNA): TGTGCCTGGAGTAAGGGGTTCAACTCACCCCTCCACTTT.

The J gene is TRBJ2-1, the V gene TRBV21-1; TRBD2 is the table's D call and was not checked against the DNA. TRBV21-1 is deemed a pseudogene. This CDR3 region has 13 residues. In DNA, the CDR3 is TGTGCCAATTCGCCGGGGGTCCACAATGAGCAGTTCTTC. It encodes CANSPGVHNEQFF.

This chain joins TRBV19 and TRBJ1-4; 8 nucleotides align to TRBD1. Germline assignment: CDR1 LNHDA and CDR2 SQIVND (reference sequence). V was clipped by 6 bases and J by 0 bases; unmatched bases: 6. This CDR3 has 16 residues. The CDR3 bases are TGTGCCAGTAGATCGGGACAGGCCGCAACTAATGAAAAACTGTTTTTT. The encoded protein is CASRSGQAATNEKLFF.